The 25 T cell receptor beta chains below come from one sample, sequenced in a study of shared T cell receptors in the human thymus. Sequencing used immunoSEQ multiplex PCR; TCRdb keeps in-frame clones, though not all of them. The table shows hundreds of thousands of clones, with approximately 95% occurring only once. Sequenced: thymocytes. Receptors were obtained from a human donor.

V usage is TRBV5-1 and J usage is TRBJ1-1; D gene ambiguous. The CDR3 loop spans 15 amino acids. In germline, CDR1 is SGHRS, CDR2 YFSETQ. The V end lost 4 bases, the J end lost 5 bases, and 18 bases lay between the germline ends. CDR3 protein: CASSPWGREGTEAFF. The CDR3 DNA follows: TGCGCCAGCAGCCCGTGGGGTAGGGAGGGAACTGAAGCTTTCTTT.

V usage is TRBV27 and J usage is TRBJ1-5, with D unresolved. Germline V gene data show CDR1 as MNHEY and CDR2 as SMNVEV (reference sequence). Trimming shortened V by 8 bases and J by 4 bases, and 15 bases separated the two germline ends. The CDR3 is 14 amino acids. CDR3 amino acids: CASSPIPVNQPQHF. Written as DNA, the CDR3 is TGTGCCAGCTCCCCTATTCCCGTAAATCAGCCCCAGCATTTT.

This chain joins TRBV6-6 and TRBJ2-1; D perhaps matches TRBD1 (7 bases). CDR3 length: 14 residues. Germline loops: CDR1 MNHNY, CDR2 SVGAGI (reference sequence). Between the trimmed V and J ends, which lost 2 bases and 10 bases, there was a span of 15 bases. The CDR3 DNA follows: TGTGCCAGCAGTTACCGGCGACAGGGAGGAGAGCAGTTCTTC. It codes for CASSYRRQGGEQFF.

The rearrangement uses TRBV9 and TRBJ2-7; the D gene is possibly TRBD1 (5 bases). Between the trimmed V and J ends, which lost 0 bases and 2 bases, there was a span of 24 bases. The CDR3 is 19 residues long. Germline lookup yields CDR1 SGDLS and CDR2 YYNGEE. CDR3: CASSVVESMMGLATYEQYF. The CDR3 nucleotides read TGTGCCAGCAGCGTAGTTGAGTCAATGATGGGGCTGGCAACCTACGAGCAGTACTTC.

The genes are TRBV29-1 and TRBJ2-3, with 7 bases matching TRBD2. The CDR3 is 11 amino acids. In germline, CDR1 is SQVTM, CDR2 ANQGSEA. The CDR3 spells CKAGAADTQYF. In nucleotides, the CDR3 is TGCAAGGCGGGAGCGGCAGATACGCAGTATTTT.

V is TRBV5-5 and J is TRBJ2-7; no clear D gene. V lost 3 bases and J lost 0, with 13 bases in between. The germline CDR1 and CDR2 sequences are SGHKS and YYEKEE (reference sequence). The CDR3 covers 15 residues. The chain's CDR3 is CASSSLTDYSYEQYF. The CDR3 DNA sequence: TGTGCCAGCAGCTCACTGACTGATTACTCCTACGAGCAGTACTTC.

The rearrangement links TRBV4-1 to TRBJ1-1, with TRBD1 matching over 9 bases. The CDR3 has 18 amino acids. Germline CDR1 is MGHRA and CDR2 is YSYEKL. V gave up 3 bases and J gave up 4 bases; unmatched junction bases: 15. The CDR3 protein is CASSHVISGGQGRTEAFF. For the CDR3, the DNA is TGCGCCAGCAGCCATGTAATCTCGGGGGGACAGGGTCGCACTGAAGCTTTCTTT.

Concerning this clone: This sample includes further DNA sequences coding for the same CDR3. The chain recombines TRBV4-1 with TRBJ1-1, with unresolved D. Trimming removed 0 bases at V and 3 bases at J, with 5 bases between. Germline assignment: CDR1 MGHRA and CDR2 YSYEKL. The CDR3 length is 13 residues. The DNA for the CDR3 is TGCGCCAGCAGCCAAGATAGAGACACTGAAGCTTTCTTT. Protein product: CASSQDRDTEAFF.

This clone has a single count. The chain has TRBV9 and TRBJ1-2; possible D gene TRBD1, 5 bases. This CDR3 is 14 amino acids long. Trimming left V 1 base short and J 4 bases short, with 11 bases between. Germline V gives CDR1 SGDLS, CDR2 YYNGEE. The CDR3 spells CASSVFPGRYGYTF. Here the CDR3 DNA reads TGTGCCAGCAGCGTATTTCCAGGGCGCTATGGCTACACCTTC.

The chain carries TRBV10-1 and TRBJ2-3; D perhaps matches TRBD2 (6 bases). The CDR3 length is 14 residues. Looked up from germline, CDR1 is WNHNN and CDR2 is SYGVQD (reference sequence). The V gene lost 10 bases and the J gene lost 8 bases, with 22 bases spanning the gap. CDR3 sequence reads: CATLRGRPLSTQYF. The CDR3 nucleotides read TGCGCCACCCTGCGGGGACGGCCCCTGAGTACGCAGTATTTT.

The chain links TRBV12-2 to TRBJ1-2; the table's D call, TRBD1, has no DNA check behind it. TRBV12-2 constitutes a pseudogene. The CDR3 length is 16 residues. CDR3 nucleotide sequence: TGTGCAAGTCGCTTAGGACACGGACAGGGCTGCTATGGCTACACCTTC. This codes for CASRLGHGQGCYGYTF.

This sequence joins TRBV27 and TRBJ2-7, with 9 bases aligning to TRBD2. After removal of 5 bases from V and 4 bases from J, the junction contained 6 bases not matched to a gene. The CDR3 runs 14 residues. Germline CDR1 and CDR2: MNHEY and SMNVEV (reference sequence). The CDR3 loop reads CASSGLAGMYEQYF. CDR3 nucleotides: TGTGCCAGCAGTGGGCTAGCGGGAATGTACGAGCAGTACTTC.

The V and J genes are TRBV4-3 and TRBJ2-2; 11 bases fit TRBD2. J lost 5 bases, V lost 0 bases, and 8 bases had no gene match. Germline V gene sequence: CDR1 LGHNA, CDR2 YSLEER. The CDR3 contains 18 residues. The CDR3 loop is CASSQEGRLAGFTGELFF. The CDR3 nucleotides read TGCGCCAGCAGCCAAGAGGGGAGACTAGCGGGATTTACCGGGGAGCTGTTTTTT.

V gene TRBV2 combines with J gene TRBJ2-1; D gene unclear. The CDR3 extends over 18 amino acids. The V gene lost 3 bases and the J gene lost 0 bases, with 18 bases spanning the gap. From germline, CDR1 is SNHLY and CDR2 FYNNEI. CDR3 coding DNA: TGTGCCAGCAGTGATTTAAGTCCGAGTCGTAACTCCTACAATGAGCAGTTCTTC. Translating it yields CASSDLSPSRNSYNEQFF. Supplemented by reference TRBV2 and TRBJ2-1, the full variable domain reads EPEVTQTPSHQVTQMGQEVILRCVPISNHLYFYWYRQILGQKVEFLVSFYNNEISEKSEIFDDQFSVERPDGSNFTLKIRSTKLEDSAMYFCASSDLSPSRNSYNEQFFGPGTRLTVL.

The chain carries TRBV15 and TRBJ2-7; TRBD1 or TRBD2 may be the D gene (5 bases each). V was clipped by 3 bases and J by 3 bases, with 21 bases between them. Germline loops: CDR1 LNHNV, CDR2 YYDKDF (reference sequence). The CDR3 spans 17 residues. In DNA form, the CDR3 reads TGTGCCACCAGCAGTCTCCTCTGGGCCCAGGGAGACTACGAGCAGTACTTC. Translation: CATSSLLWAQGDYEQYF.

This sequence joins TRBV7-2 and TRBJ2-7, with D possibly being TRBD1 (7 bases). Between the trimmed V and J ends, which lost 5 bases and 2 bases, there was a span of 16 bases. The CDR3 covers 15 residues. Germline lookup yields CDR1 SGHTA and CDR2 FQGNSA. Here the CDR3 DNA reads TGTGCCAGCAGCCGGCGGGACAGAAATACCTACGAGCAGTACTTC. Translating gives CASSRRDRNTYEQYF.

The chain combines TRBV7-9 with TRBJ2-5, with 7 bases that match TRBD1. CDR3 length equals 16 residues. With V trimmed by 1 base and J by 2 bases, 7 bases remained unmatched. Germline loops: CDR1 SEHNR, CDR2 FQNEAQ (reference sequence). This CDR3 is CASSLVVGGWQETQYF. The CDR3 coding sequence is TGTGCCAGCAGCTTAGTTGTAGGGGGCTGGCAAGAGACCCAGTACTTC.

The chain carries TRBV5-1 and TRBJ2-4; D possibly corresponds to TRBD2 (6 bases). Looked up from germline, CDR1 is SGHRS and CDR2 is YFSETQ. Trimming took off 0 bases at V and 2 bases at J, with 12 bases between the two ends. The CDR3 spans 16 residues. CDR3 sequence (DNA): TGCGCCAGCAGCTTGGTGCGGGGAACACCCAAAAACATTCAGTACTTC. Amino acids: CASSLVRGTPKNIQYF.

The chain combines TRBV27 with TRBJ2-7; 8 bases are shared with TRBD2. This CDR3 comprises 16 residues. Germline V CDR1 and CDR2: MNHEY, SMNVEV (reference sequence). J lost 2 bases, V lost 3 bases, and 9 bases had no gene match. CDR3 sequence: CASSFGREKGTYEQYF. In DNA form, the CDR3 reads TGTGCCAGCAGTTTCGGGAGGGAGAAAGGGACCTACGAGCAGTACTTC.

The genes are TRBV7-8 and TRBJ1-1, with D tentatively TRBD1 (6 bases). Germline V gene sequence: CDR1 SGHVS, CDR2 FQNEAQ. V dropped 6 bases and J dropped 1 base, with 18 bases sitting between them. The CDR3 is made up of 16 amino acids. The CDR3 region has the DNA TGTGCCAGCAGGGCGGGGGGCGTTGTAGGGAACACTGAAGCTTTCTTT. Translation gives CASRAGGVVGNTEAFF.

CDR3 protein: CASSDDRQEQYF. DNA for the CDR3: TGTGCCAGCAGTGACGACAGGCAAGAGCAGTACTTC. This chain joins TRBV25-1 and TRBJ2-7; TRBD1 is a possible D gene (6 bases). Looked up from germline, CDR1 is MGHDK and CDR2 is SYGVNS. The CDR3 consists of 12 residues. Trimming took off 3 bases at V and 7 bases at J, with 10 bases between the two ends.

The chain links TRBV9 to TRBJ2-1, with D uncertain. Between the trimmed V and J ends, which lost 1 base and 5 bases, there was a span of 16 bases. The CDR3 contains 16 residues. Germline V lookup: CDR1 SGDLS, CDR2 YYNGEE. In DNA, the CDR3 is TGTGCCAGCAGCGTACTTCAAGGCATCAAGGACAATGAGCAGTTCTTC. Protein: CASSVLQGIKDNEQFF.

V gene TRBV14 combines with J gene TRBJ2-1; 8 bases agree with TRBD2. J lost 2 bases, V lost 4 bases, and 4 bases had no gene match. This CDR3 contains 15 residues. Germline V gene data show CDR1 as SGHDN and CDR2 as FVKESK. The CDR3 here is CASSPTSAPYNEQFF. Here the CDR3 DNA reads TGTGCCAGCAGCCCGACTAGCGCACCCTACAATGAGCAGTTCTTC.

CDR3 DNA sequence: TGTGCCAGTAGTATAGTCCCGCTTACACGTACCTACGAGCAGTACTTC. This sequence encodes CASSIVPLTRTYEQYF. The chain has TRBV19 and TRBJ2-7; D not resolved. The CDR3 sequence is 16 residues long. Germline CDR1 and CDR2: LNHDA and SQIVND (reference sequence). Between the trimmed V and J ends, which lost 1 base and 2 bases, there was a span of 15 bases.

The chain employs TRBV5-6 and TRBJ2-7; D possibly corresponds to TRBD2 (6 bases). Germline V gene sequence: CDR1 SGHDT, CDR2 YYEEEE. This CDR3 region has 15 residues. Trimming cost V 0 bases and J 3 bases, with 13 bases left between them. CDR3 in amino acids: CASSLAASVDYEQYF. In nucleotides, the CDR3 is TGTGCCAGCAGCTTGGCGGCTAGCGTCGACTACGAGCAGTACTTC.